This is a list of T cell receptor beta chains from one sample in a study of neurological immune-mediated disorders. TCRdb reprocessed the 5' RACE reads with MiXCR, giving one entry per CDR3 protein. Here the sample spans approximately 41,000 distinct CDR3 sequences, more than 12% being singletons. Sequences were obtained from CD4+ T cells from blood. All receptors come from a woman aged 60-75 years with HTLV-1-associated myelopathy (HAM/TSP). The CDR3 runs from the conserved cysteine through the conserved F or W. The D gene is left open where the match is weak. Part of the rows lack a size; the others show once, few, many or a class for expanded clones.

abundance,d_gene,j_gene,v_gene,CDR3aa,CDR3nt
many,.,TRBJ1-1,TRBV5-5,CASSLVRDTEAFF,TGTGCCAGCAGCTTGGTCCGCGACACTGAAGCTTTCTTT
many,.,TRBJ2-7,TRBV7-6,CASSLGRGYEQYF,TGTGCCAGCAGCTTGGGGAGAGGCTACGAGCAGTACTTC
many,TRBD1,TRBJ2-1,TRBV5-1,CASSLEGAAYNEQFF,TGCGCCAGCAGCTTGGAGGGGGCCGCCTACAATGAGCAGTTCTTC
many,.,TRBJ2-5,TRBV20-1,CSAIGGTRIQETQYF,TGCAGTGCTATCGGAGGGACCAGGATCCAAGAGACCCAGTACTTC
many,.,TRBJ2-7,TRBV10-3,CAISESGYEQYF,TGTGCCATCAGTGAGTCGGGTTACGAGCAGTACTTC
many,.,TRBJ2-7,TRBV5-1,CASSLGQILGEQYF,TGCGCCAGCAGCTTGGGGCAGATCCTCGGCGAGCAGTACTTC
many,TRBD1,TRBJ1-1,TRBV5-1,CASSGGIADRANTEAFF,TGCGCCAGCAGCGGGGGGATCGCGGACAGGGCGAACACTGAAGCTTTCTTT
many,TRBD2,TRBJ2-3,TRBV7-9,CASSHTSGGAEHTDTQYF,TGTGCCAGCAGCCATACTAGCGGGGGGGCGGAACACACAGATACGCAGTATTTT
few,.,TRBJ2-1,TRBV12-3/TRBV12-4,CASSLAGSSYNEQFF,TGTGCCAGCAGTTTGGCAGGGAGCTCCTACAATGAGCAGTTCTTC
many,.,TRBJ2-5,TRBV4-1,CASSLTLQDSETQYF,TGCGCCAGCAGCCTAACCCTACAGGATAGCGAGACCCAGTACTTC
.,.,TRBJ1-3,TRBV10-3,CAISDLRNTIYF,TGTGCCATCAGTGATCTTCGAAACACCATATATTTT
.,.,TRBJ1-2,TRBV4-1,CASSQARQSNTYGYTF,TGCGCCAGCAGCCAGGCTAGACAGTCCAATACCTATGGCTACACCTTC
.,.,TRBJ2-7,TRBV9,CASSLGSYEQYF,TGTGCCAGCAGCCTGGGCTCCTACGAGCAGTACTTC
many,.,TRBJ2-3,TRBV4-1,CASSQDYRDTQYF,TGCGCCAGCAGCCAAGATTATCGAGATACGCAGTATTTT
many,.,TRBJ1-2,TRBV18,CASSPAGGVGGYTF,TGTGCCAGCTCCCCGGCGGGGGGAGTAGGTGGCTACACCTTC
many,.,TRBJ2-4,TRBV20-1,CSANMEAKNIQYF,TGCAGTGCTAATATGGAAGCCAAAAACATTCAGTACTTC
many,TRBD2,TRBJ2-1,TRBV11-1,CASSHPSGGNGNEQFF,TGTGCCAGCAGCCACCCCTCGGGGGGGAATGGCAATGAGCAGTTCTTC
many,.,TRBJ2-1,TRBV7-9,CASSLLVGADNEQFF,TGTGCCAGCAGCTTACTAGTGGGGGCCGACAATGAGCAGTTCTTC
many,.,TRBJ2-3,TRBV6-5,CASSRRLTDTQYF,TGTGCCAGCAGCCGAAGACTGACAGATACGCAGTATTTT
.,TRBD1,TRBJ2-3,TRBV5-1,CASSFHGTGSLLAADTQYF,TGCGCCAGCAGCTTCCACGGGACAGGGAGCTTGTTGGCGGCAGATACGCAGTATTTT
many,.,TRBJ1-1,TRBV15,CATSWNMNTEAFF,TGTGCCACCAGCTGGAACATGAACACTGAAGCTTTCTTT
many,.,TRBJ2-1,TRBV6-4,CASSVFGGHGEQFF,TGTGCCAGCAGTGTTTTTGGGGGGCATGGTGAGCAGTTCTTC
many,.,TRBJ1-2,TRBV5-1,CASRLDSNYGYTF,TGCGCCAGCCGACTGGACAGTAACTATGGCTACACCTTC
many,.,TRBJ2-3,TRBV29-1,CSVEVLGDTQYF,TGCAGCGTTGAAGTTCTTGGAGATACGCAGTATTTT
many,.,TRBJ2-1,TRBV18,CASSPGTGLGGAHNEQFF,TGTGCCAGCTCACCAGGGACAGGCCTCGGGGGGGCCCACAATGAGCAGTTCTTC
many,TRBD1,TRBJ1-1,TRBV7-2,CASSPGTVNTEAFF,TGTGCCAGCAGCCCAGGGACAGTGAACACTGAAGCTTTCTTT
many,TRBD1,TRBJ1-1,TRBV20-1,CSAGKQGPNTEAFF,TGCAGTGCCGGGAAACAGGGGCCGAACACTGAAGCTTTCTTT
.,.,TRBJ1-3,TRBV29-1,CSAEDSGNTIYF,TGCAGCGCGGAAGACTCTGGAAACACCATATATTTT
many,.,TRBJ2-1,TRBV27,CASSLRTPLFSSSYNEQFF,TGTGCCAGCAGTTTAAGGACACCCTTGTTTTCGAGCTCCTACAATGAGCAGTTCTTC
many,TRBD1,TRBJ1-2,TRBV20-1,CSARDQTGGYYGYTF,TGCAGTGCTAGAGATCAGACAGGGGGCTACTATGGCTACACCTTC
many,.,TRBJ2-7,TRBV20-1,CSALSPDGGGGSYEQYF,TGCAGTGCCCTATCCCCGGACGGAGGAGGAGGCTCCTACGAGCAGTACTTC
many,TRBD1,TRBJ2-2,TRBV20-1,CSASPWDRMTGELFF,TGCAGTGCTAGCCCGTGGGACAGGATGACCGGGGAGCTGTTTTTT
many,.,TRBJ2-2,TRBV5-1,CASSLGTNTGELFF,TGCGCCAGCAGCTTGGGAACGAACACCGGGGAGCTGTTTTTT
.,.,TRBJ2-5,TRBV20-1,CSATEAETHYF,TGCAGTGCTACTGAAGCGGAGACTCATTACTTC
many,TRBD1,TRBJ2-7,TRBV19,CASSTPGTGGSYEQYF,TGTGCCAGTAGTACGCCCGGGACAGGGGGTTCCTACGAGCAGTACTTC
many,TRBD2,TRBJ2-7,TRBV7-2,CASSPKLAGAQEQYF,TGTGCCAGCAGCCCCAAACTAGCGGGGGCTCAGGAGCAGTACTTC
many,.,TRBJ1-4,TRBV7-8,CASSLGGGLDEKLFF,TGTGCCAGCAGCTTAGGTGGGGGGTTAGATGAAAAACTGTTTTTT
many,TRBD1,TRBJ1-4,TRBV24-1,CATSDLSGQGHGTNEKLFF,TGTGCCACCAGTGATTTGTCGGGACAGGGGCACGGAACTAATGAAAAACTGTTTTTT
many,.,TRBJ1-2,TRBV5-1,CASSGGLGAGYTF,TGCGCCAGCAGCGGGGGGCTCGGCGCGGGCTACACCTTC
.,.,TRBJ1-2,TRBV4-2,CASNQGYGYTF,TGTGCCAGCAACCAGGGATATGGCTACACCTTC
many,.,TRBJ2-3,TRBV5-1,CASSFLGGADTQYF,TGCGCCAGCAGCTTTCTAGGAGGCGCAGATACGCAGTATTTT
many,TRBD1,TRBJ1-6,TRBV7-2,CASSPRTGSYNSPLHF,TGTGCCAGCAGCCCCCGGACAGGGTCCTATAATTCACCCCTCCACTTT
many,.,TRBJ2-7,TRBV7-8,CASSSRDAGGYEQYF,TGTGCCAGCAGCTCAAGGGACGCGGGCGGCTACGAGCAGTACTTC
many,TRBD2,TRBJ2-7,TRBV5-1,CASAPGLAGNEQYF,TGCGCCAGCGCCCCGGGACTAGCGGGGAACGAGCAGTACTTC
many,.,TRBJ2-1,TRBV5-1,CASSFGGNRLNEQFF,TGCGCCAGCAGCTTTGGCGGCAACAGGCTCAATGAGCAGTTCTTC
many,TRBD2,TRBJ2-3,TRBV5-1,CASRLSAGGTDTQYF,TGCGCCAGCAGACTCTCAGCGGGGGGTACAGATACGCAGTATTTT
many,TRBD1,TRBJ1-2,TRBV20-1,CSARAGQGHGYTF,TGCAGTGCTAGAGCGGGACAGGGTCATGGCTACACCTTC
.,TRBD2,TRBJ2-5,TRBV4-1,CASSQEGLAGGFQETQYF,TGCGCCAGCAGCCAAGAAGGGCTAGCGGGGGGATTCCAAGAGACCCAGTACTTC
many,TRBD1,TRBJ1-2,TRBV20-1,CSAGRTGENYGYTF,TGCAGTGCCGGAAGGACAGGCGAGAACTATGGCTACACCTTC
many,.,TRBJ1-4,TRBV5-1,CASSLEQANEKLFF,TGCGCCAGCAGCTTGGAACAGGCTAATGAAAAACTGTTTTTT
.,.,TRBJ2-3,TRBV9,CASSAPGRASGTDTQYF,TGTGCCAGCAGCGCACCGGGTAGGGCTAGTGGCACAGATACGCAGTATTTT
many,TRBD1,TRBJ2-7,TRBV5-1,CASSLAGGASSYEQYF,TGCGCCAGCAGCTTGGCAGGGGGTGCGAGCTCCTACGAGCAGTACTTC
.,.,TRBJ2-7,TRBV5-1,CASSPGEISYEQYF,TGCGCCAGTAGCCCAGGGGAAATCTCCTACGAGCAGTACTTC